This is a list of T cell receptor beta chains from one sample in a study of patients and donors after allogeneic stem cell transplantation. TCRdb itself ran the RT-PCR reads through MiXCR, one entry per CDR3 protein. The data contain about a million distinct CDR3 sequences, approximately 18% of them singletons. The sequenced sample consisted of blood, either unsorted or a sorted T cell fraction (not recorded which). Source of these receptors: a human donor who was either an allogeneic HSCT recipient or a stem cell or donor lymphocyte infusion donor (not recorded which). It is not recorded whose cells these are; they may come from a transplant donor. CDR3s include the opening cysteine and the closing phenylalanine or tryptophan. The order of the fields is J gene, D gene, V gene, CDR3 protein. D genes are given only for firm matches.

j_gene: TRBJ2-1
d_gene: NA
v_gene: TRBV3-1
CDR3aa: CASSQRDHEQFF

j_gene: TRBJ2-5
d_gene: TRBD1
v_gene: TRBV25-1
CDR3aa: CASSGYRGQETQYF

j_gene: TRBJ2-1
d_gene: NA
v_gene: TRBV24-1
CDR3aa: CATSDLRATGNEQFF

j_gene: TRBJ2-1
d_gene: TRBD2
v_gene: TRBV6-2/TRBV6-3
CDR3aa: CASVSGGADEQFF

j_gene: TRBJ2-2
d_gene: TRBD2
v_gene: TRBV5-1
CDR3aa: CASSGGLAGGSGELFF

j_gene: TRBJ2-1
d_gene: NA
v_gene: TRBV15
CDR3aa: CATSRDRQTNEQFF

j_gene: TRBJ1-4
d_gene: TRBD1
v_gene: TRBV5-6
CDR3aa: CASSAGQGALEKLFF

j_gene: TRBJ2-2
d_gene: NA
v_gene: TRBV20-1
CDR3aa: CSASQPGAATGELFF

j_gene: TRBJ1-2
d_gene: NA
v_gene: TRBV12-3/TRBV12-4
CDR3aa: CASTFRLPGPRGYTF

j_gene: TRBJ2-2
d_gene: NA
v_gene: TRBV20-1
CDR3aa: CSARDPRGNTGELFF

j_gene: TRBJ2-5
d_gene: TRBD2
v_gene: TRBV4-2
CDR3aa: CASSQVPSGRSQETQYF

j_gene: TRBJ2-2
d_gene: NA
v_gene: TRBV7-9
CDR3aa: CASSPPRIFANTGELFF

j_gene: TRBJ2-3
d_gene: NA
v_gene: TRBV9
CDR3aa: CASSVVGMAPGDSDTQYF

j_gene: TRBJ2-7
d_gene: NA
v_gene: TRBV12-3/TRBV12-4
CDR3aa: CASSTPSISSYEQYF

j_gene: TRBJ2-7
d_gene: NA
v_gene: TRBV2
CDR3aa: CASRKGWEQYF

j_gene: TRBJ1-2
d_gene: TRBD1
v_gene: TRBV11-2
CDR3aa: CASSPAGQGYGYTF

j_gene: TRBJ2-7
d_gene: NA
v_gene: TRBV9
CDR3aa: CASSPLGRPDEQYF

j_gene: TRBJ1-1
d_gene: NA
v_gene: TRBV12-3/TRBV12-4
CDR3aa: CASRGGAVGRVNTEAFF

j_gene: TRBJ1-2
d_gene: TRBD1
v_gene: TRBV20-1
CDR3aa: CSARRRQGELGNYGYTF

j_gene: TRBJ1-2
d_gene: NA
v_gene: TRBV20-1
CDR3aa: CSARESGKDGYTF

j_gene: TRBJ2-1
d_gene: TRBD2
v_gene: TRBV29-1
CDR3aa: CSVGTSGSTNEQFF

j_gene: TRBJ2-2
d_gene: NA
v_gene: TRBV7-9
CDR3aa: CASSFPPGAGTGELFF

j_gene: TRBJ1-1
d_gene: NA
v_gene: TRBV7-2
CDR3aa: CASSNIHGGTEAFF

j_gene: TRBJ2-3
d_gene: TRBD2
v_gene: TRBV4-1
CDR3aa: CASSPAGVDSDTQYF

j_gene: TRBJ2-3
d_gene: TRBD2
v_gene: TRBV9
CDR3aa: CASSTGLAADTQYF

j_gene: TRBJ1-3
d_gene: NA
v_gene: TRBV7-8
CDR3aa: CASSPVWASSGNTIYF

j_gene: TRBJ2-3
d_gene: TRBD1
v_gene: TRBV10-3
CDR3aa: CAISRGTGGIDTQYF

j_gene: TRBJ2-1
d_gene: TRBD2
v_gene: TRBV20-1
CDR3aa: CSAHTGTSGSLAYNEQFF

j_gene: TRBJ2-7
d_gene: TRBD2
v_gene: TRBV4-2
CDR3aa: CASSQVTSESYEQYF

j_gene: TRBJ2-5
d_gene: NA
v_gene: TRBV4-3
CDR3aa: CASSPSLDWAVETQYF

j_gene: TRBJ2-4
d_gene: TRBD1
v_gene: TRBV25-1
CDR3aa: CASSVAGGGRNIQYF

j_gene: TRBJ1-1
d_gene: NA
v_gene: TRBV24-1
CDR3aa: CATREGRARSTEAFF